This TCR beta chain was observed in a study of T cell changes during pregnancy in multiple sclerosis. The CDR3 consists of 12 residues. Germline V gene lookup returns CDR1 MNHEY and CDR2 SMNVEV (reference sequence). The assay was immunoSEQ multiplex PCR, and TCRdb's table has in-frame clones only and misses some. The sample shows 95,000 to 100,000 clones, under 95% of them seen only once. The clonotype comes from a female donor in good health, enrolled as a control in a pregnancy study. The source was peripheral blood, collected after pregnancy. The genes are TRBV27 and TRBJ2-5; 7 bases are a match to TRBD2. The end of the DNA fits TRBJ2-7 better, so the J call may be wrong. This chain's CDR3 is CASMGGGYEQYF. For the CDR3, the DNA is TGTGCCAGCATGGGCGGGGGCTACGAGCAGTACTTC.